This T cell receptor (beta chain) was sequenced for a study of blood T cell repertoires in COVID-19. About the research overall: The origin of the acute and convalescent COVID-19 samples was the United States, Italy and Spain.

The junction had 8 bases not matched to a gene; V was cut back by 4 bases and J by 0 bases. Looked up from germline, CDR1 is MNHEY and CDR2 is SMNVEV (reference sequence). This CDR3 has 17 amino acids. In the source study's methods: How many nucleated cells were present was estimated from reference gene primer amplification. Produced via immunoSEQ multiplex PCR; TCRdb's table is partial and in-frame only. The V and J calls and the clone size are those of that table, but D and trimming were determined from the DNA. The profile covers about 210,000 clones, with 88% appearing a single time and 1.5% to 2% taken by the ten largest.

The TCR originated in a man aged 70 or older with acute or convalescent COVID-19. Material: peripheral blood. The V gene is TRBV27, the J gene TRBJ2-1; 8 positions agree with TRBD2. The CDR3 nucleotides read TGTGCCAGCAGTTCCGAGACTAGCGCACGCTCCTACAATGAGCAGTTCTTC. Protein sequence: CASSSETSARSYNEQFF.